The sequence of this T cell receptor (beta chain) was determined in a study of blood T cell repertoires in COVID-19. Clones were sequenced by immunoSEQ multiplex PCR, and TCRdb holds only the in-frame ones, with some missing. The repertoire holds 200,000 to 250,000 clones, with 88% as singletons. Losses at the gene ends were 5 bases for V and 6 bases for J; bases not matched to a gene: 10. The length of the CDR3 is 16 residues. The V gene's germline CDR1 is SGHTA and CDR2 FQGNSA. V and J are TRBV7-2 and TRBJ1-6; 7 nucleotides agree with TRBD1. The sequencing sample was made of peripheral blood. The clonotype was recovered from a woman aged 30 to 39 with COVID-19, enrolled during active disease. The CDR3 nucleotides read TGTGCCAGCAGCCCCGCTTCCGACAGGGTTAATTCACCCCTCCACTTT. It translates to CASSPASDRVNSPLHF.